The source of this TCR beta chain is a study of CD8 T cells in Susac syndrome. Study-wide background: At the time their blood was drawn, patients with Susac syndrome were either therapy-naive, on corticosteroids (with some of them also receiving intravenous immunoglobulin), or on intravenous immunoglobulin alone.

The study, taken as a whole, reports: The authors found no clonal expansion in Susac syndrome CD4+ T cell repertoires.

Germline CDR1 and CDR2: DFQATT and SNEGSKA (reference sequence). Trimming removed 4 bases from V and 10 bases from J; junction bases left unmatched: 17. This CDR3 contains 16 residues. Concerning this clonotype itself: Its target is not known.

Patients with Susac syndrome met diagnostic criteria defined recently for definite or probable disease. Negative isolation yielded CD4+ and CD8+ T cells, and FACS enriched TEMRA cells. The authors reverse transcribed about 0.45 to 1 ug RNA with random hexamers. MiXCR, run by TCRdb on the immunoSEQ multiplex PCR reads, gives a single entry per CDR3 protein. The repertoire holds 77,000 or so distinct CDR3 sequences, with about 92% as singletons. The sequenced material came from CD4+ T cells from PBMCs. The chain carries TRBV20-1 and TRBJ2-3; 10 bases are shared with TRBD1. The receptor was derived from a human donor with Susac syndrome. The CDR3 DNA sequence: TGCAGTGCTATGGGGTTGGGACAGGGGAGCGCGGGGGCGCAGTATTTT. Encoded protein: CSAMGLGQGSAGAQYF.